The 17 T cell receptor beta chains reported below all come from one sample, sequenced in a study of T cells in Graves' hyperthyroidism and ophthalmopathy. RNA transcripts were the template for amplifying TCR beta CDR3 regions. First-round RT-PCR targeting the TCR CDR3 was performed with the HTBI primer set. TCRdb reprocessed the multiplex PCR reads via MiXCR and lists one record per CDR3 protein. The sample holds about 420,000 distinct CDR3 sequences, roughly 15% seen once. Sequenced material: blood. The receptors shown here come from a woman aged 18-30 years with Graves' hyperthyroidism.

This clonotype appeared many times. CDR3 sequence reads: CSARDTAGYNSPLHF. The CDR3 DNA follows: TGCAGTGCTAGAGATACGGCAGGGTATAATTCACCCCTCCACTTT. The chain links TRBV20-1 to TRBJ1-6; the D gene is possibly TRBD1 (5 bases). Germline V gives CDR1 DFQATT, CDR2 SNEGSKA (reference sequence). Trimming removed 0 bases from V and 4 bases from J, with 10 bases in between. This CDR3 contains 15 residues.

The chain combines TRBV6-1 with TRBJ2-4, with 10 positions matching TRBD2. V was pared by 5 bases and J by 1 base, with 2 bases of the junction left unmatched. Germline-derived CDR1 and CDR2 are MNHNS and SASEGT. The CDR3 runs 15 residues. CDR3 residues: CASSLTSGAKNIQYF. The CDR3 DNA sequence: TGTGCCAGCAGTCTGACTAGCGGGGCCAAAAACATTCAGTACTTC.

This clonotype appeared a few times. This sequence joins TRBV19 and TRBJ2-1; 9 bases match TRBD2. Trimming cost V 5 bases and J 4 bases; bases outside gene matches: 12. There are 17 residues in the CDR3. Per germline, CDR1 LNHDA and CDR2 SQIVND (reference sequence). DNA for the CDR3: TGTGCCAGTAGTGTAGTGGGCGGGAGGGCCCTGTACAATGAGCAGTTCTTC. This codes for CASSVVGGRALYNEQFF.

This clonotype has a handful of counts. The chain carries TRBV3-1 and TRBJ2-4, with D possibly being TRBD2 (5 bases). V dropped 0 bases and J dropped 10 bases, with 13 bases sitting between them. This CDR3 region has 14 residues. The germline gives CDR1 LGHDT, CDR2 YNNKEL (reference sequence). Here the CDR3 reads CASSQDGRASIQYF. For the CDR3, the DNA is TGTGCCAGCAGCCAAGATGGGCGGGCCTCTATTCAGTACTTC.

In this sample, this clonotype turned up a few times. The chain is built from TRBV30 and TRBJ2-3; 10 positions agree with TRBD2. Germline V CDR1 and CDR2: GTSNPN, SVGIG (reference sequence). V gave up 1 base and J gave up 2 bases; unmatched junction bases: 3. This CDR3 has 15 amino acids. CDR3 bases: TGTGCCTGGAGTGCGGGACTAGCGCCCACAGATACGCAGTATTTT. This sequence encodes CAWSAGLAPTDTQYF.

This clonotype was counted at least ten times. V and J are TRBV3-1 and TRBJ2-2; TRBD2 matches 9 bases. This CDR3 is 15 amino acids long. The V segment lost 4 bases and the J segment 5 bases; nucleotides outside the gene matches: 5. Germline lookup yields CDR1 LGHDT and CDR2 YNNKEL (reference sequence). CDR3 DNA: TGTGCCAGCAGCCGTAGCGGGAGAGCAACCGGGGAGCTGTTTTTT. It is translated as CASSRSGRATGELFF. The whole variable domain, filled in from reference TRBV3-1 and TRBJ2-2, reads DTAVSQTPKYLVTQMGNDKSIKCEQNLGHDTMYWYKQDSKKFLKIMFSYNNKELIINETVPNRFSPKSPDKAHLNLHINSLELGDSAVYFCASSRSGRATGELFFGEGSRLTVL.

Only a few counts were recorded for this clonotype. The gene calls are TRBV27 and TRBJ2-1; 8 nucleotides agree with TRBD1. CDR3 length: 15 residues. Trimming at V came to 2 bases and at J to 6 bases, leaving 6 bases not matched to a gene. The germline V gene encodes CDR1 MNHEY and CDR2 SMNVEV (reference sequence). The DNA of the CDR3 is TGTGCCAGCAGTTTACTTACAGGGGGTTTCAATGAGCAGTTCTTC. This encodes CASSLLTGGFNEQFF.

This clonotype appeared many times. The J gene is TRBJ2-7, the V gene TRBV6-1; no reliable D call. The germline V gene encodes CDR1 MNHNS and CDR2 SASEGT. The CDR3 has 13 residues. V was shortened by 8 bases and J by 0 bases, with 11 bases between the two germline ends. In DNA, the CDR3 is TGTGCCAGCTCGAAGGAGCACTCCTACGAGCAGTACTTC. Translating it yields CASSKEHSYEQYF.

This clonotype showed up many times. The V gene is TRBV29-1, the J gene TRBJ2-3, with D uncertain. CDR1 SQVTM and CDR2 ANQGSEA come from the germline V gene. The V end lost 4 bases, the J end lost 4 bases, and 15 bases lay between the germline ends. The CDR3 runs to 14 residues. CDR3 sequence (DNA): TGCAGCGTTGGTCTGGGAAGGGTATCAGATACGCAGTATTTT. Protein product: CSVGLGRVSDTQYF.

A word on this clonotype: This sequence may be a read error, since a much larger clone differs from it by one base. In nucleotides, the CDR3 is TGTGCCAGCAGTAGAACCACTAACTATGGCTACACCTTC. Translating gives CASSRTTNYGYTF. V and J are TRBV5-4 and TRBJ1-2; D gene uncertain. Germline lookup yields CDR1 SGHNT and CDR2 YYREEE (reference sequence). The CDR3 has 13 amino acids. Trimming cost V 5 bases and J 0 bases, with 8 bases left between them.

This clonotype has a count of ten or more. This rearrangement joins TRBV5-1 to TRBJ2-1, with 9 bases lining up with TRBD2. V was clipped by 2 bases and J by 6 bases; unmatched bases: 12. The CDR3 is 17 amino acids. Germline V gives CDR1 SGHRS, CDR2 YFSETQ. In DNA, the CDR3 is TGCGCCAGCAGCTTCGGACGAGAGGGACTAGCCCTCAATGAGCAGTTCTTC. This sequence encodes CASSFGREGLALNEQFF.

V is TRBV19 and J is TRBJ1-6, with D hard to call. The V end lost 5 bases, the J end lost 7 bases, and 18 bases lay between the germline ends. The CDR3 covers 16 residues. Germline CDR1 reads LNHDA; CDR2 reads SQIVND (reference sequence). The DNA of the CDR3 is TGTGCCAGTAGTGCGCTACAGAGGGCAAGGAATTCACCCCTCCACTTT. It yields the protein CASSALQRARNSPLHF.

In its sample, this clonotype was seen many times. The rearrangement joins TRBV7-9 to TRBJ2-7; possibly TRBD1 or TRBD2 for D (6 bases each). The germline gives CDR1 SEHNR, CDR2 FQNEAQ (reference sequence). There are 13 residues in the CDR3. V was cut by 1 base and J by 6 bases, with 10 bases left in between. The CDR3 region is CASSLVGGFEQYF. The CDR3 DNA follows: TGTGCCAGCAGCTTAGTAGGGGGGTTCGAGCAGTACTTC. The variable domain in full, with the rest retrieved from reference TRBV7-9 and TRBJ2-7, is DTGVSQNPRHKITKRGQNVTFRCDPISEHNRLYWYRQTLGQGPEFLTYFQNEAQLEKSRLLSDRFSAERPKGSFSTLEIQRTEQGDSAMYLCASSLVGGFEQYFGPGTRLTVT.

This clonotype was counted at least ten times. This chain joins TRBV30 and TRBJ1-5; 7 positions match TRBD1. The V gene's germline CDR1 is GTSNPN and CDR2 SVGIG (reference sequence). The CDR3 is made up of 14 amino acids. V lost 5 bases, J lost 4 bases, and 8 bases stayed unmatched. The DNA for the CDR3 is TGTGCCTGGGGACCGGGACAGCCTAATCAGCCCCAGCATTTT. It is translated as CAWGPGQPNQPQHF.

V gene TRBV27 combines with J gene TRBJ1-2; tentative D call: TRBD1 (5 bases). The V gene lost 7 bases and the J gene lost 1 base, with 13 bases spanning the gap. CDR3 length: 14 residues. The germline V gene has CDR1 MNHEY and CDR2 SMNVEV (reference sequence). The CDR3 loop reads CASKSGDFNYGYTF. Here the CDR3 DNA reads TGTGCCAGCAAAAGTGGGGACTTTAACTATGGCTACACCTTC.

This clonotype was seen ten or more times. The chain links TRBV12-3 or TRBV12-4 to TRBJ2-5; D remains ambiguous. This CDR3 comprises 12 residues. The V gene lost 4 bases and the J gene lost 10 bases, with 13 bases spanning the gap. The CDR3 region is CASSSLDRSQYF. In DNA, the CDR3 is TGTGCCAGCAGTTCTCTAGACCGGAGCCAGTACTTC.

The chain employs TRBV10-3 and TRBJ2-2; 11 nucleotides match TRBD2. Germline V lookup: CDR1 ENHRY, CDR2 SYGVKD. The CDR3 has 15 amino acids. CDR3 nucleotides: TGTACCACCGGGGGGACTAGCGGAAACACCGGGGAGCTGTTTTTT. The encoded protein is CTTGGTSGNTGELFF.